The rows below give T cell receptor beta chains drawn from one sample of a study of tumor-infiltrating lymphocytes in localized non-small cell lung cancer. The repertoire was sequenced with immunoSEQ multiplex PCR; TCRdb's copy has only in-frame clones and lacks some. The sample includes more than 7,500 clones, 55% to 75% seen only once; the top ten take approximately 14%. The material sequenced was lung tumor tissue. The receptors come from a human donor with non-small cell lung cancer. CDR3s include the opening cysteine and the closing phenylalanine or tryptophan.

V,CDR3
TRBV9,CASSGRLGPAGAYEQYF
TRBV27,CASSLYGGQGAGELFF
TRBV7-3,CASARDPLENTIYF
TRBV4-2,CASSQLRGGRISYNSPLHF
TRBV7-8,CASSLAGSGANVLTF
TRBV11-2,CASSPFPQGPFDTQYF
TRBV13,CASSYTIAGFSYNEQFF
TRBV19,CASSIGRVTTEAFF
TRBV5-1,CASRSGSGELFF
TRBV6-1,CASSEAHHLTDTQYF
TRBV2,CASSGQGVGELFF
TRBV7-3,CASSPTPSGQGGYGYTF
TRBV30,CAWSPPGLSGNTIYF
TRBV7-9,CASSPGPGSGANVLTF
TRBV27,CASSSLVGTETQYF
TRBV5-1,CASSEGAEGEKLFF
TRBV9,CASSAGTGGNTIYF
TRBV5-1,CASSLDRSSYNEQFF
TRBV18,CASSPLGLAGDNEQFF
TRBV5-6,CASSSRDRYTF
TRBV29-1,CSVWTANYGYTF
TRBV5-1,CASSLAGRSNQPQHF
TRBV27,CASSSRTEFFNYGYTF
TRBV11-3,CASSSPGSTYEQYF
TRBV19,CASSGAGETQYF
TRBV6-4,CASSDSSGGADTQYF
TRBV30,CAWSLPEQGGETQYF
TRBV5-1,CASSLIVQGQSGYTF
TRBV5-1,CASSFTGTGGTDTQYF
TRBV27,CASSRWDRSIEQYF
TRBV6-4,CASSDYAYNEQFF
TRBV6-5,CASSYSPAGSRDEQFF
TRBV7-2,CASSPNRGFVQYF
TRBV28,CASSTDTKDSRTYEQYF
TRBV5-4,CASSLTGGNTEAFF
TRBV5-1,CASSLVAGSTDTQYF
TRBV7-9,CASEYTGNTEAFF
TRBV29-1,CSVETESFYEQYF
TRBV18,CASSPPTGRNGYTF
TRBV10-1,CASRDPNTGELFF
TRBV6-1,CASSDRVVNTGELFF
TRBV7-6,CASSLRQPHEQYF
TRBV18,CASSPRGLAGEYEQYF
TRBV18,CASSPVGGANTGELFF
TRBV5-5,CASSPGYRGEEKLFF
TRBV18,CASSTGYQETQYF
TRBV5-1,CASSSGQGAVTDTQYF
TRBV7-9,CASSETGGTYGYTF
TRBV10-3,CAISESRIPGLAGETYYNEQFF
TRBV7-2,CASSWTLAGGSSGELFF
TRBV11-2,CASSLDGTPYEQYF
TRBV5-1,CASGLADNLKRDEQYF
TRBV4-2,CASSQDLRSGNYEQYF
TRBV7-8,CASSLQGYTEAFF
TRBV6-5,CASSYRADYNEQFF
TRBV5-1,CASSPAQGSYNEQFF
TRBV7-2,CASSLLTNSPLHF
TRBV27,CASSLSQREASYEQYF